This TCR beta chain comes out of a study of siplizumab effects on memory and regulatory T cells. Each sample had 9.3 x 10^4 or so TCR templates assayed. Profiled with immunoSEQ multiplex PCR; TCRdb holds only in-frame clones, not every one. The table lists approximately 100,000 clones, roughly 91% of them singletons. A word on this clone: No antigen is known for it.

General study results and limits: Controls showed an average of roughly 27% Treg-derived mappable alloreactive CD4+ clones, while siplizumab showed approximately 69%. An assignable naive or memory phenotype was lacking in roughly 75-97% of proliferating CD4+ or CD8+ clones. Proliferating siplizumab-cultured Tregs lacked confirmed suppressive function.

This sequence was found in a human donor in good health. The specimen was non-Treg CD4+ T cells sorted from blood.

For the CDR3, the DNA is TGTGCCAGCGCTCCGGCGAGGAATGAGCAGTTCTTC. This codes for CASAPARNEQFF. The V gene is TRBV28, the J gene TRBJ2-1; D is unresolved. Per the germline V gene, CDR1 is MDHEN and CDR2 is SYDVKM. The CDR3 covers 12 residues. The V gene lost 8 bases and the J gene lost 7 bases, with 12 bases spanning the gap.